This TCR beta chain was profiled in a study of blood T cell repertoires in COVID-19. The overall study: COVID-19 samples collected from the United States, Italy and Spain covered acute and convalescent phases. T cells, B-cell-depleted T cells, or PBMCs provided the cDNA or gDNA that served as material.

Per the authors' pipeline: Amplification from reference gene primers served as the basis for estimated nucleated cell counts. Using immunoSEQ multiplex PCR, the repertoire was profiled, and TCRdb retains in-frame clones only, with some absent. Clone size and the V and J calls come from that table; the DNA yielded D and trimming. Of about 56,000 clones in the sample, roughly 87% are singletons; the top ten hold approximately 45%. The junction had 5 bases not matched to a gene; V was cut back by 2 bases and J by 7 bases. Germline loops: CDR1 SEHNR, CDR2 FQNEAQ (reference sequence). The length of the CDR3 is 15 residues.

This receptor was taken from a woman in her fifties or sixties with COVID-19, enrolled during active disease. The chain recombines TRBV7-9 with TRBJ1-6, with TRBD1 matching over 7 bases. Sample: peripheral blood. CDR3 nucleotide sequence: TGTGCCAGCAGCTTATATGGGACAGAAAATTCACCCCTCCACTTT. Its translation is CASSLYGTENSPLHF.